Below, 14 T cell receptor beta chains from the same sample are listed, as sequenced in a study of blood T cell repertoires in COVID-19. Generated by immunoSEQ multiplex PCR, the TCRdb table keeps only in-frame clones and is missing some. In the table there are fewer than 350,000 clones, around 85% of which are singletons. Source material: PBMCs or T cells enriched from blood (not recorded which). The receptors originated from a woman aged 50 to 60 who had recovered from COVID-19.

The V call is TRBV19, the J call TRBJ2-1, with TRBD1 as a possible D gene (5 bases). V lost 6 bases and J 1 base, leaving 7 bases between the germline ends. The CDR3 totals 13 residues. The germline gives CDR1 LNHDA, CDR2 SQIVND (reference sequence). CDR3 DNA: TGTGCCAGTAGGGGGCCGTCCTACAATGAGCAGTTCTTC. This encodes CASRGPSYNEQFF.

This clone came up once. This sequence joins TRBV27 and TRBJ1-2; D is possibly TRBD1 (6 bases). Trimming shortened V by 4 bases and J by 4 bases, and 10 bases separated the two germline ends. Germline assignment: CDR1 MNHEY and CDR2 SMNVEV (reference sequence). This CDR3 is 13 amino acids long. CDR3 DNA sequence: TGTGCCAGCAGTTCAACAGGGTTCTATGGCTACACCTTC. This translates into CASSSTGFYGYTF.

The chain has TRBV6-4 and TRBJ2-1; tentative D call: TRBD1 (6 bases). The ends were cut back, 5 bases at V and 0 bases at J, with 14 bases in the middle. The CDR3 is made up of 16 amino acids. The germline gives CDR1 MRHNA, CDR2 SNTAGT. In DNA form, the CDR3 reads TGTGCCAGCAGTCTAACAGGGCCGAGCTCCTACAATGAGCAGTTCTTC. This codes for CASSLTGPSSYNEQFF.

J is TRBJ2-7 and V is TRBV27; 12 bases are a match to TRBD2. The junction had 18 bases not matched to a gene; V was cut back by 5 bases and J by 7 bases. The CDR3 spans 18 residues. Germline CDR1 MNHEY, CDR2 SMNVEV (reference sequence). The CDR3 is CASSPTTTSGSIKGEQYF. For the CDR3, the DNA is TGTGCCAGCAGTCCAACGACGACTAGCGGGAGTATTAAGGGGGAGCAGTACTTC.

J is TRBJ2-1 and V is TRBV6-5, with TRBD2 as a possible D gene (6 bases). The CDR3 has 11 amino acids. Trimming stripped 9 bases from V and 4 bases from J, with 7 bases between. Germline CDR1 and CDR2: MNHEY and SVGAGI. CDR3 bases: TGTGCCAGGGAGGGTTACAATGAGCAGTTCTTC. Amino acid sequence: CAREGYNEQFF.

This chain links TRBV7-6 with TRBJ2-2; 12 bases line up with TRBD1. This CDR3 comprises 17 residues. With 5 bases clipped from V and 8 bases from J, the junction kept 12 bases outside the gene matches. Germline V CDR1 and CDR2: SGHVS, FNYEAQ. The CDR3 here is CASSQQPGQGASGELFF. CDR3 nucleotides: TGTGCCAGCAGCCAGCAGCCGGGACAGGGGGCGTCGGGGGAGCTGTTTTTT. Together with reference TRBV7-6 and TRBJ2-2, the CDR3 gives the full variable domain: GAGVSQSPRYKVTKRGQDVALRCDPISGHVSLYWYRQALGQGPEFLTYFNYEAQQDKSGLPNDRFSAERPEGSISTLTIQRTEQRDSAMYRCASSQQPGQGASGELFFGEGSRLTVL.

CDR3 sequence (DNA): TGTGCCAGCTCACTACTGGACAGGGTGGCAAACTATGGCTACACCTTC. Its translation: CASSLLDRVANYGYTF. This chain links TRBV18 with TRBJ1-2, with 8 positions matching TRBD1. This CDR3 comprises 16 residues. Germline values: CDR1 KGHSH, CDR2 LQKENI. With V trimmed by 4 bases and J by 2 bases, 9 bases remained unmatched.

This clone was seen once. The V and J genes are TRBV4-1 and TRBJ2-1, with TRBD1 as a possible D gene (6 bases). Per the germline V gene, CDR1 is MGHRA and CDR2 is YSYEKL. CDR3 length: 16 residues. The ends were cut back, 4 bases at V and 5 bases at J, with 18 bases in the middle. In nucleotides, the CDR3 is TGCGCCAGCAGCCCCTCCAGGGGTTTCGGAGACAATGAGCAGTTCTTC. This sequence encodes CASSPSRGFGDNEQFF.

J is TRBJ1-1 and V is TRBV18, with D possibly matching TRBD1 (5 bases). Germline lookup yields CDR1 KGHSH and CDR2 LQKENI. With 0 bases removed from V and 0 bases from J, the gap between germline ends came to 8 bases. The CDR3 has 15 residues. CDR3 nucleotides: TGTGCCAGCTCACCACCGGGGCACTTGAACACTGAAGCTTTCTTT. It translates to CASSPPGHLNTEAFF.

This chain links TRBV27 with TRBJ2-7, with TRBD1 matching 10 bases. The CDR3 sequence is 16 residues long. Per the germline V gene, CDR1 is MNHEY and CDR2 is SMNVEV (reference sequence). V was pared by 3 bases and J by 7 bases, with 12 bases of the junction left unmatched. CDR3 sequence reads: CASSFSPGTGAREQYF. The CDR3 region has the DNA TGTGCCAGCAGTTTCTCCCCTGGGACAGGGGCGAGGGAGCAGTACTTC.

This clone has just one count. The rearrangement uses TRBV7-9 and TRBJ1-4; 9 nucleotides line up with TRBD1. The CDR3 sequence is 15 residues long. The germline V gene has CDR1 SEHNR and CDR2 FQNEAQ (reference sequence). The ends lost 5 bases at V and 6 bases at J; junction bases unmatched: 7. CDR3 amino acids: CASSRDRGVDEKLFF. The DNA of the CDR3 is TGTGCCAGCAGCAGAGACAGGGGGGTTGATGAAAAACTGTTTTTT.

The chain carries TRBV29-1 and TRBJ2-2; possible D gene TRBD2, 5 bases. Between the trimmed V and J ends, which lost 1 base and 0 bases, there was a span of 15 bases. This CDR3 region has 17 residues. CDR1 is SQVTM and CDR2 is ANQGSEA in the germline V gene. CDR3 protein: CSVEGGSTSSNTGELFF. In DNA, the CDR3 is TGCAGCGTTGAAGGAGGATCCACTAGTTCGAACACCGGGGAGCTGTTTTTT.

The genes are TRBV5-1 and TRBJ1-1; D ambiguous. This CDR3 has 17 residues. The germline V and J ends were trimmed by 2 bases and 0 bases, with 17 bases remaining between them. CDR1 and CDR2 (germline): SGHRS, YFSETQ. The CDR3 reads CASSFHGRAELNTEAFF. CDR3 DNA: TGCGCCAGCAGCTTCCACGGGAGGGCTGAACTGAACACTGAAGCTTTCTTT. Variable domain in full (rest from reference TRBV5-1 and TRBJ1-1): KAGVTQTPRYLIKTRGQQVTLSCSPISGHRSVSWYQQTPGQGLQFLFEYFSETQRNKGNFPGRFSGRQFSNSRSEMNVSTLELGDSALYLCASSFHGRAELNTEAFFGQGTRLTVV.

The count of this clone is one. The chain uses TRBV3-1 (or the pseudogene TRBV3-2) and TRBJ1-5; TRBD1 matches 9 bases. CDR3 length: 16 residues. Trimming removed 0 bases from V and 2 bases from J; junction bases left unmatched: 2. Germline V gene lookup returns CDR1 LGHDT and CDR2 YNNKEL (reference sequence). For the CDR3, the DNA is TGTGCCAGCAGCCAAGACAGGACAGGGGGCAATCAGCCCCAGCATTTT. Residues: CASSQDRTGGNQPQHF.